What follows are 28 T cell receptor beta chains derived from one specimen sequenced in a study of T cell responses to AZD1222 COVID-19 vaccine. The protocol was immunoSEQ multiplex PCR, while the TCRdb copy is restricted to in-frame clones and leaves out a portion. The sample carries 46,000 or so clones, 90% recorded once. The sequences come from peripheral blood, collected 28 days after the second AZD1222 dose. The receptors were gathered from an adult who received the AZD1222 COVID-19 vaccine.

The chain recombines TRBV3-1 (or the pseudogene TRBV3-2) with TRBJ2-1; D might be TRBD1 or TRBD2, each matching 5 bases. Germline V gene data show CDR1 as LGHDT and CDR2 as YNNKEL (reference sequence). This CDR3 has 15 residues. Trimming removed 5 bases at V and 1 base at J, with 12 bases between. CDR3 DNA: TGTGCCAGCAGCGCCGGGACCCCATCCTACAATGAGCAGTTCTTC. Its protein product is CASSAGTPSYNEQFF.

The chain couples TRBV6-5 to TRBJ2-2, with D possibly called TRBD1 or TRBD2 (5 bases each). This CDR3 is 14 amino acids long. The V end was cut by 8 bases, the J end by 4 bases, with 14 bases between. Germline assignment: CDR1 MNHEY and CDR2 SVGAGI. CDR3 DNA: TGTGCCAGCTGCCGAACCGGGGCCACCGGGGAGCTGTTTTTT. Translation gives CASCRTGATGELFF.

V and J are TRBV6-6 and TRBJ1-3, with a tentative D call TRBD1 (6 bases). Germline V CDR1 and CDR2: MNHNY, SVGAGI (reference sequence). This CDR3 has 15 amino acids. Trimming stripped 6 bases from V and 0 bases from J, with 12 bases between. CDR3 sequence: CASRTTGGSGNTIYF. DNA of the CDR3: TGTGCCAGCAGGACGACAGGCGGCTCTGGAAACACCATATATTTT.

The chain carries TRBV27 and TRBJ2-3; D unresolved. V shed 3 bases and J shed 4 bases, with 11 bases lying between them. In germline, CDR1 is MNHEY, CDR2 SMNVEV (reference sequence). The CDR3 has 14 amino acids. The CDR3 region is CASSFRPRADTQYF. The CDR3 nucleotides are TGTGCCAGCAGTTTTCGTCCTAGGGCAGATACGCAGTATTTT.

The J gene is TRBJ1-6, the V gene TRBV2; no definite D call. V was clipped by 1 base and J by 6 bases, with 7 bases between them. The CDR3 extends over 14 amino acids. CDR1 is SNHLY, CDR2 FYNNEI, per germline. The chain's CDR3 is CASSEVRVNSPLHF. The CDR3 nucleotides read TGTGCCAGCAGTGAAGTGAGGGTTAATTCACCCCTCCACTTT.

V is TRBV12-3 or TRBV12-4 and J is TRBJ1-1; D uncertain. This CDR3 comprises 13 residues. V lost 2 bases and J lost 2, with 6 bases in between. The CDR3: CASSLKFNTEAFF. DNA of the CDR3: TGTGCCAGCAGTTTAAAATTCAACACTGAAGCTTTCTTT.

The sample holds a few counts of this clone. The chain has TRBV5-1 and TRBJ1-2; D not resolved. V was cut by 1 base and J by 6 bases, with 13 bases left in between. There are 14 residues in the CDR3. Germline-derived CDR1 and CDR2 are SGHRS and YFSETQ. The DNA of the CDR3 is TGCGCCAGCAGCTTGTTTTCCGGGGATGATGGCTACACCTTC. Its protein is CASSLFSGDDGYTF. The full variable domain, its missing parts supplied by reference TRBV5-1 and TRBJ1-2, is KAGVTQTPRYLIKTRGQQVTLSCSPISGHRSVSWYQQTPGQGLQFLFEYFSETQRNKGNFPGRFSGRQFSNSRSEMNVSTLELGDSALYLCASSLFSGDDGYTFGSGTRLTVV.

DNA of the CDR3: TGTGCCAGCAGTTCCGGACTGAACACCGGGGAGCTGTTTTTT. This encodes CASSSGLNTGELFF. V gene TRBV6-2 or TRBV6-3 combines with J gene TRBJ2-2, with D perhaps matching TRBD2 (5 bases). The CDR3 sequence is 14 residues long. From germline, CDR1 is MNHEY and CDR2 SVGEGT. The ends were cut back, 4 bases at V and 1 base at J, with 7 bases in the middle.

For the CDR3, the DNA is TGTGCCAGCAGTGAAGAGACGGGCATGAACACTGAAGCTTTCTTT. This codes for CASSEETGMNTEAFF. This chain connects TRBV6-1 to TRBJ1-1; D uncertain. Germline CDR1 reads MNHNS; CDR2 reads SASEGT. This CDR3 region has 15 residues. V lost 1 base and J 0 bases, leaving 9 bases between the germline ends.

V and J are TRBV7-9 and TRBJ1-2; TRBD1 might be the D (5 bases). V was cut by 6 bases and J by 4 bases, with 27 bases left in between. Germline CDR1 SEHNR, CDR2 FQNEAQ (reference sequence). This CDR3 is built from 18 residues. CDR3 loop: CASRAPPGAGPLSYGYTF. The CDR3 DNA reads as TGTGCCAGCAGAGCCCCGCCTGGGGCAGGACCCCTATCCTATGGCTACACCTTC. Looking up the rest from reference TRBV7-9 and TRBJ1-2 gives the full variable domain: DTGVSQNPRHKITKRGQNVTFRCDPISEHNRLYWYRQTLGQGPEFLTYFQNEAQLEKSRLLSDRFSAERPKGSFSTLEIQRTEQGDSAMYLCASRAPPGAGPLSYGYTFGSGTRLTVV.

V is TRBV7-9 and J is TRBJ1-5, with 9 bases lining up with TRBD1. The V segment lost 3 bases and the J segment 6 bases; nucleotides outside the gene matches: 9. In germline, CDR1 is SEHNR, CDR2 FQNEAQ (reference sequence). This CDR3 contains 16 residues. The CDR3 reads CASSLPGTGHGQPQHF. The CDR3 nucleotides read TGTGCCAGCAGCTTGCCGGGGACAGGGCACGGTCAGCCCCAGCATTTT.

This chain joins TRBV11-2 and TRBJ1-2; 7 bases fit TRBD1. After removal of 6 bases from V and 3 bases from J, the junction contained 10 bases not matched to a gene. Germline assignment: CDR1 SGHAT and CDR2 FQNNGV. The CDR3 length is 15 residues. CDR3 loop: CASRSARQGHYGYTF. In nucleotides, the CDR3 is TGTGCCAGCAGATCTGCCCGACAGGGCCACTATGGCTACACCTTC.

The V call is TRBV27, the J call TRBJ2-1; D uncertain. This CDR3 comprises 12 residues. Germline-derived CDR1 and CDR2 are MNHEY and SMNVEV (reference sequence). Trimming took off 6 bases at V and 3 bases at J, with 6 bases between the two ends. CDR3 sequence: CASSLNYNEQFF. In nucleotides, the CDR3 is TGTGCCAGCAGCCTCAACTACAATGAGCAGTTCTTC.

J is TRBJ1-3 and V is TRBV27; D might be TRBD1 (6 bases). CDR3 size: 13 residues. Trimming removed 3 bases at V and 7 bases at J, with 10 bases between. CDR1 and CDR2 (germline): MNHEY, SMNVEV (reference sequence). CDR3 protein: CASSLGAMNTIYF. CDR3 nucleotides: TGTGCCAGCAGTTTGGGGGCCATGAACACCATATATTTT.

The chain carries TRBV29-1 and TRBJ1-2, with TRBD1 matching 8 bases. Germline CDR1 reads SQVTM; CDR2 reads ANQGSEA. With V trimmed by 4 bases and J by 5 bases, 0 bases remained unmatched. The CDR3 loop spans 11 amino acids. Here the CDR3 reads CSVGTGYGYTF. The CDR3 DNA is TGCAGCGTTGGGACAGGGTATGGCTACACCTTC. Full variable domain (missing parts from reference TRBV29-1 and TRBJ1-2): SAVISQKPSRDICQRGTSLTIQCQVDSQVTMMFWYRQQPGQSLTLIATANQGSEATYESGFVIDKFPISRPNLTFSTLTVSNMSPEDSSIYLCSVGTGYGYTFGSGTRLTVV.

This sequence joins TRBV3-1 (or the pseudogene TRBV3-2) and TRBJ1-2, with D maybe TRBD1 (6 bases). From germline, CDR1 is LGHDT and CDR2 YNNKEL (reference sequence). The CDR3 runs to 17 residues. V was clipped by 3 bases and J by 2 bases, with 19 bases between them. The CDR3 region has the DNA TGTGCCAGCAGCCACTTCAGTGGGGGGGCGGGGAACTATGGCTACACCTTC. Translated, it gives CASSHFSGGAGNYGYTF.

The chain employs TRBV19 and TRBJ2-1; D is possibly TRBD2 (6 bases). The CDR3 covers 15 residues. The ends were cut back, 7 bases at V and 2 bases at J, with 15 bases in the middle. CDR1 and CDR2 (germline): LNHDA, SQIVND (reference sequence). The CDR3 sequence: CASTYGGLPYNEQFF. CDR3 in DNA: TGTGCCAGTACCTACGGAGGGCTCCCCTACAATGAGCAGTTCTTC.

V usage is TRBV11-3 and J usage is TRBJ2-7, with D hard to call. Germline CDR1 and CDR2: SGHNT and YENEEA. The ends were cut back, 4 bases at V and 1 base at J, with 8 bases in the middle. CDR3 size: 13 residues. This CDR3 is CASSSGASYEQYF. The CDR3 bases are TGTGCCAGCAGCTCTGGCGCGTCCTACGAGCAGTACTTC.

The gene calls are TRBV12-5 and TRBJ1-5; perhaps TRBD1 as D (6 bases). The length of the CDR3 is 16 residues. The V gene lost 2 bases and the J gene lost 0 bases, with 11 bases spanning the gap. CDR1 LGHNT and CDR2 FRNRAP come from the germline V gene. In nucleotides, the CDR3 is TGTGCTAGTGGTTTGTCTCGGACAGCTAGCAATCAGCCCCAGCATTTT. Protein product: CASGLSRTASNQPQHF.

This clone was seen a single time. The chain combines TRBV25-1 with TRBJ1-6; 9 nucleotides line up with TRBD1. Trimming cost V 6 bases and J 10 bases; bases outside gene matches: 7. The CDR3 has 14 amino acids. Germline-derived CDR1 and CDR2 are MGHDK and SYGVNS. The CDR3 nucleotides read TGTGCCAGCAGCGCAGACAGGGGGGGATCACCCCTCCACTTT. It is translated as CASSADRGGSPLHF.

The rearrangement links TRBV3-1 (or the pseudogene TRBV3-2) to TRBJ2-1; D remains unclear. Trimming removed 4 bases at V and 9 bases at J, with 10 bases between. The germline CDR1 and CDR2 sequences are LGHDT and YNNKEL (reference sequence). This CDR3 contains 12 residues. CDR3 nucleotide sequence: TGTGCCAGCAGCCTCACGGTGACTGAGCAGTTCTTC. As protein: CASSLTVTEQFF.

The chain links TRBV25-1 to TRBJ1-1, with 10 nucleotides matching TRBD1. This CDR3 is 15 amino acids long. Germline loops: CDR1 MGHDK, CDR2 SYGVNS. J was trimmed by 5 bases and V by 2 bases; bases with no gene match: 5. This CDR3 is CASSEPTGGRTEAFF. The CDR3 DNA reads TGTGCCAGCAGTGAACCGACAGGGGGCAGAACTGAAGCTTTCTTT.

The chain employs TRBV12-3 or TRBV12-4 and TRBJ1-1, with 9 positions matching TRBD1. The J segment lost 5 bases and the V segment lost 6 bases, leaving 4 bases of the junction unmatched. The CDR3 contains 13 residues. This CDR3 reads CASRDRGWTEAFF. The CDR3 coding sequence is TGTGCCAGCAGGGACAGGGGTTGGACTGAAGCTTTCTTT.

DNA of the CDR3: TGTGCCAGCAGTTTTAGCACCGGGAATGAGCAGTTCTTC. Amino acids: CASSFSTGNEQFF. The genes are TRBV27 and TRBJ2-1; D ambiguous. V was pared by 3 bases and J by 7 bases, with 10 bases between. The CDR3 runs 13 residues. Germline CDR1 is MNHEY and CDR2 is SMNVEV (reference sequence).

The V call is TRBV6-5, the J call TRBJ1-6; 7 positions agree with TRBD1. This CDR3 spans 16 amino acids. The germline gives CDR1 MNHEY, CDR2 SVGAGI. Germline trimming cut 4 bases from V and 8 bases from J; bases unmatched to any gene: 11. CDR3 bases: TGTGCCAGCAGTTCGCACCGACAGGGAAGGCATTCACCCCTCCACTTT. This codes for CASSSHRQGRHSPLHF.

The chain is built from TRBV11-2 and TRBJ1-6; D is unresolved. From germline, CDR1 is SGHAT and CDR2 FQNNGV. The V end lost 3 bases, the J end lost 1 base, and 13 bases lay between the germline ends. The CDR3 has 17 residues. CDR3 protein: CASSFPPGGSYNSPLHF. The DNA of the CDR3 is TGTGCCAGCAGCTTCCCCCCTGGTGGATCCTATAATTCACCCCTCCACTTT.

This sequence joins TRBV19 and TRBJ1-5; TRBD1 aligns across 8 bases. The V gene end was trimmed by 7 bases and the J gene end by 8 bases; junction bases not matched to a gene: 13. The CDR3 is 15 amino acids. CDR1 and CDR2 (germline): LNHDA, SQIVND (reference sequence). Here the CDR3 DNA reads TGTGCCAGTACCGTAGACAGGGGAGGGTCAAAGCCCCAGCATTTT. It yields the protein CASTVDRGGSKPQHF.

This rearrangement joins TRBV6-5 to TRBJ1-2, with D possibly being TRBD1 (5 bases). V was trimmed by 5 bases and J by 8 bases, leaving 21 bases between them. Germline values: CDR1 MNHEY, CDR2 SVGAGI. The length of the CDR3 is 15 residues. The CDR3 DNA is TGTGCCAGCAGTACCTTATCCGGGACCGTGGGCGGCTACACCTTC. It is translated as CASSTLSGTVGGYTF.